The 16 T cell receptor beta chains in this list originate from one sample, sequenced in a study of blood T cell repertoires in COVID-19. Clones were read by immunoSEQ multiplex PCR, and TCRdb kept only the in-frame ones, dropping some. The top ten clones hold approximately 2.3% of a sample with 150,000 to 180,000 clones, roughly nine tenths of them seen once. Sequencing was carried out using peripheral blood. All receptors derive from a woman between 65 and 79 years old with acute or convalescent COVID-19.

This chain uses TRBV20-1 with TRBJ1-2; 7 bases map to TRBD1. V was pared by 2 bases and J by 7 bases, with 1 base of the junction left unmatched. Germline CDR1 and CDR2: DFQATT and SNEGSKA (reference sequence). The CDR3 is made up of 11 amino acids. The CDR3 sequence: CSARQGGGYTF. CDR3 DNA: TGCAGTGCTAGACAGGGGGGTGGCTACACCTTC.

The V and J genes are TRBV19 and TRBJ2-1; 7 nucleotides line up with TRBD1. The V segment lost 8 bases and the J segment 4 bases; nucleotides outside the gene matches: 14. The germline V gene encodes CDR1 LNHDA and CDR2 SQIVND (reference sequence). The CDR3 runs to 16 residues. The CDR3 loop reads CASQALGTDQYNEQFF. The CDR3 DNA sequence: TGTGCCAGTCAGGCTCTCGGGACAGACCAATACAATGAGCAGTTCTTC.

The chain recombines TRBV7-8 with TRBJ1-4, with D hard to call. The CDR3 totals 17 residues. The V gene lost 5 bases and the J gene lost 7 bases, with 23 bases spanning the gap. Germline CDR1 and CDR2: SGHVS and FQNEAQ. CDR3: CASSRKYREGSGEKLFF. The CDR3 DNA is TGTGCCAGCAGCCGAAAATATAGGGAGGGTAGCGGTGAAAAACTGTTTTTT.

The chain joins TRBV7-8 to TRBJ2-5; D uncertain. CDR3 size: 14 residues. Germline V CDR1 and CDR2: SGHVS, FQNEAQ. Trimming pared 0 bases from V and 7 bases from J, leaving 12 bases between. In DNA, the CDR3 is TGTGCCAGCAGCTTAGCCTACCTCAGCGCGACCCAGTACTTC. Its protein product is CASSLAYLSATQYF.

V usage is TRBV7-2 and J usage is TRBJ1-2; no clear D gene. The germline V gene encodes CDR1 SGHTA and CDR2 FQGNSA. Trimming pared 2 bases from V and 2 bases from J, leaving 12 bases between. The CDR3 spans 15 residues. The CDR3 sequence is CASSLNLNTNYGYTF. The DNA for the CDR3 is TGTGCCAGCAGCTTAAATCTGAACACAAACTATGGCTACACCTTC.

The chain employs TRBV5-1 and TRBJ2-5, with 9 bases aligning to TRBD1. Germline CDR1 and CDR2: SGHRS and YFSETQ. The ends lost 0 bases at V and 4 bases at J; junction bases unmatched: 4. This CDR3 region has 15 residues. This chain's CDR3 is CASSLEGQGVETQYF. The CDR3 DNA reads as TGCGCCAGCAGCTTGGAGGGACAGGGTGTAGAGACCCAGTACTTC.

V is TRBV3-1 (or the pseudogene TRBV3-2) and J is TRBJ2-3; D perhaps matches TRBD1 (5 bases). V was pared by 2 bases and J by 6 bases, with 15 bases between. The CDR3 contains 15 residues. Per germline, CDR1 LGHDT and CDR2 YNNKEL (reference sequence). CDR3 loop: CASSQQQAYSDTQYF. The CDR3 DNA reads TGTGCCAGCAGCCAACAACAGGCCTATTCGGATACGCAGTATTTT.

The genes are TRBV7-9 and TRBJ2-7; D perhaps matches TRBD2 (5 bases). V was trimmed by 3 bases and J by 5 bases, leaving 14 bases between them. Germline V lookup: CDR1 SEHNR, CDR2 FQNEAQ (reference sequence). The CDR3 length is 14 residues. CDR3 in amino acids: CASSFKTGGNEQYF. CDR3 nucleotide sequence: TGTGCCAGCAGCTTCAAGACTGGAGGCAACGAGCAGTACTTC.

This chain links TRBV15 with TRBJ1-2, with 8 bases aligning to TRBD1. Germline CDR1 LNHNV, CDR2 YYDKDF (reference sequence). This CDR3 region has 21 residues. J lost 9 bases, V lost 2 bases, and 29 bases had no gene match. The CDR3 nucleotides are TGTGCCACCAGCAGACCCCCGGGACAGGCGTGGGCCCGGGAGACGTGGTTGCGCTACACCTTC. It translates to CATSRPPGQAWARETWLRYTF.

The gene calls are TRBV7-2 and TRBJ2-1; 9 bases line up with TRBD1. The CDR3 totals 16 residues. CDR1 is SGHTA and CDR2 is FQGNSA in the germline V gene. V lost 1 base, J lost 7 bases, and 8 bases stayed unmatched. This CDR3 is CASSLVAGTGWNEQFF. CDR3 DNA sequence: TGTGCCAGCAGCTTAGTGGCCGGGACAGGGTGGAATGAGCAGTTCTTC. Full variable domain (outside the CDR3, taken from reference TRBV7-2 and TRBJ2-1): GAGVSQSPSNKVTEKGKDVELRCDPISGHTALYWYRQSLGQGLEFLIYFQGNSAPDKSGLPSDRFSAERTGGSVSTLTIQRTQQEDSAVYLCASSLVAGTGWNEQFFGPGTRLTVL.

The CDR3 DNA sequence: TGTGCCAGCAGCCAATTCTTGGCGGGGGGCGACCTGTTTTCGGATACGCAGTATTTT. This translates into CASSQFLAGGDLFSDTQYF. The chain carries TRBV4-2 and TRBJ2-3, with TRBD2 identical over 8 bases. Germline V CDR1 and CDR2: LGHNA, YNFKEQ. This CDR3 is built from 19 residues. The V and J ends lost 2 bases and 6 bases, in that order; junction bases with no gene match: 19.

The chain carries TRBV30 and TRBJ1-2, with a possible D match to TRBD1 (5 bases). Per germline, CDR1 GTSNPN and CDR2 SVGIG (reference sequence). Trimming pared 4 bases from V and 8 bases from J, leaving 20 bases between. CDR3 length equals 14 residues. The CDR3 here is CAWIRFGVGGGYTF. DNA for the CDR3: TGTGCCTGGATCCGATTCGGCGTCGGGGGGGGCTACACCTTC.

The chain has TRBV24-1 and TRBJ2-5; 9 bases agree with TRBD1. Germline V gene sequence: CDR1 KGHDR, CDR2 SFDVKD. This CDR3 is built from 15 residues. The J segment lost 4 bases and the V segment lost 6 bases, leaving 8 bases of the junction unmatched. Here the CDR3 reads CATSPSDRGGETQYF. The CDR3 nucleotides are TGTGCCACCAGTCCTTCGGACAGGGGAGGAGAGACCCAGTACTTC.

This CDR3 is CASRSGGYNEQFF. The CDR3 nucleotides read TGTGCCAGCAGGAGCGGGGGATACAATGAGCAGTTCTTC. V is TRBV7-8 and J is TRBJ2-1; TRBD2 matches 8 bases. The J segment lost 4 bases and the V segment lost 6 bases, leaving 2 bases of the junction unmatched. The CDR3 length is 13 residues. Germline CDR1 SGHVS, CDR2 FQNEAQ.

This clone appeared a single time. V usage is TRBV18 and J usage is TRBJ1-2; D is perhaps TRBD1 (6 bases). V dropped 6 bases and J dropped 4 bases, with 12 bases sitting between them. This CDR3 has 13 residues. Germline V gene sequence: CDR1 KGHSH, CDR2 LQKENI. CDR3 region: CASSPDSTYGYTF. CDR3 nucleotide sequence: TGTGCCAGCTCCCCGGACAGCACCTATGGCTACACCTTC.

The chain carries TRBV7-2 and TRBJ1-1, with TRBD1 as a possible D gene (6 bases). The CDR3 extends over 14 amino acids. Germline V gives CDR1 SGHTA, CDR2 FQGNSA. V was pared by 7 bases and J by 2 bases, with 14 bases between. The CDR3 nucleotides read TGTGCCAGCATGAGGAGCGGGGGCAACACTGAAGCTTTCTTT. It yields the protein CASMRSGGNTEAFF.